Below are 21 T cell receptor beta chains sequenced from a single sample in a study of human T cells and chemical hapten exposure. As to time point: patch test 1, 2 weeks after DPC sensitization. Treatment noted: therapeutic diphenylcyclopropenone sensitization with weekly scalp DPC. TCRdb re-called the RACE reads with MiXCR, one entry per CDR3 protein. The table shows 370,000 or so distinct CDR3 sequences, with more than 4.5% occurring only once. The sample here was whole blood, taken in connection with sensitization to the hapten diphenylcyclopropenone (DPC). These receptors were obtained from a woman aged 50 to 60 with alopecia areata. Some clones in this sample may be carry-over from other donors' samples.

This clonotype appeared a few times. The rearrangement uses TRBV12-5 and TRBJ2-1; TRBD2 agrees at 10 bases. The J segment lost 9 bases and the V segment lost 0 bases, leaving 8 bases of the junction unmatched. The germline CDR1 and CDR2 sequences are LGHNT and FRNRAP. The CDR3 totals 16 residues. The CDR3 nucleotides are TGTGCTAGTGGTTTGGTACTAGCGGGATTCCCAGGTGAGCAGTTCTTC. Its protein product is CASGLVLAGFPGEQFF.

Ten or more counts support this clonotype. This chain joins TRBV7-9 and TRBJ2-7; D may be TRBD2 (5 bases). Trimming pared 1 base from V and 12 bases from J, leaving 13 bases between. Germline V gives CDR1 SEHNR, CDR2 FQNEAQ (reference sequence). CDR3 length: 12 amino acids. CDR3 sequence: CASSLGTLGLYF. In DNA, the CDR3 is TGTGCCAGCAGCTTAGGGACTCTGGGTTTGTACTTC.

This clonotype was seen repeatedly, ten times or more. The V gene is TRBV6-1, the J gene TRBJ2-1; 14 bases agree with TRBD2. This CDR3 contains 18 residues. Unmatched junction bases numbered 11, after V lost 3 bases and J lost 7 bases. In germline, CDR1 is MNHNS, CDR2 SASEGT. The CDR3 reads CASSDATSGRAFGNEQFF. The CDR3 nucleotides are TGTGCCAGCAGTGACGCGACTAGCGGGAGGGCCTTTGGTAATGAGCAGTTCTTC.

In this sample, this clonotype turned up a few times. The genes are TRBV12-3 or TRBV12-4 and TRBJ1-2; 8 positions agree with TRBD1. The ends lost 4 bases at V and 8 bases at J; junction bases unmatched: 9. The CDR3 totals 14 residues. CDR3 coding DNA: TGTGCCAGCAGTTCCAACAGGGGGGTTCGCGGCTACACCTTC. Amino acid sequence: CASSSNRGVRGYTF.

This clonotype has at least ten counts. The chain has TRBV6-5 and TRBJ2-5; D is possibly TRBD1 (5 bases). V was cut by 4 bases and J by 0 bases, with 9 bases left in between. Looked up from germline, CDR1 is MNHEY and CDR2 is SVGAGI. CDR3 length: 14 residues. The chain's CDR3 is CASSLQGYQETQYF. The CDR3 nucleotides read TGTGCCAGCAGTTTGCAGGGTTACCAAGAGACCCAGTACTTC.

This clonotype was found a few times. The V and J genes are TRBV20-1 and TRBJ2-7, with 8 nucleotides matching TRBD1. V trimming: 0 bases; J trimming: 6 bases; junction bases outside the gene matches: 13. Germline CDR1 reads DFQATT; CDR2 reads SNEGSKA (reference sequence). This CDR3 has 16 amino acids. The CDR3: CSARDRRRQGAVEQYF. In DNA, the CDR3 is TGCAGTGCTAGAGATCGTCGCCGGCAGGGGGCGGTCGAGCAGTACTTC.

The genes are TRBV2 and TRBJ2-1; maybe TRBD2 (6 bases). This CDR3 is built from 15 residues. CDR1 and CDR2 from the germline V gene are SNHLY and FYNNEI. V gave up 4 bases and J gave up 3 bases, with 13 bases separating them. DNA for the CDR3: TGTGCCAGCAGTGTCGACGGGGGATTCTACAATGAGCAGTTCTTC. This gives the protein CASSVDGGFYNEQFF.

In its sample, this clonotype was seen many times. J is TRBJ2-7 and V is TRBV20-1; 10 bases line up with TRBD2. The CDR3 is 15 residues long. Germline V CDR1 and CDR2: DFQATT, SNEGSKA (reference sequence). Trimming took 5 bases from V and 4 from J; bases not matched to a gene: 11. This CDR3 reads CSAYRSGRALYEQYF. The DNA for the CDR3 is TGCAGTGCTTACAGAAGCGGGAGGGCTTTGTACGAGCAGTACTTC.

The chain employs TRBV7-9 and TRBJ2-3, with D tentatively TRBD1 (5 bases). V gave up 0 bases and J gave up 4 bases, with 11 bases separating them. From germline, CDR1 is SEHNR and CDR2 FQNEAQ (reference sequence). This CDR3 has 15 residues. CDR3 residues: CASSLAGRAADTQYF. Written as DNA, the CDR3 is TGTGCCAGCAGCTTAGCTGGCAGGGCGGCAGATACGCAGTATTTT.

This clonotype showed up many times. The chain combines TRBV5-1 with TRBJ2-5; no clear D gene. This CDR3 spans 15 amino acids. Per the germline V gene, CDR1 is SGHRS and CDR2 is YFSETQ. V was cut by 7 bases and J by 1 base, with 17 bases left in between. The CDR3 bases are TGCGCCAGCTATCCCGGGCCAAAGTCCCAAGAGACCCAGTACTTC. Protein: CASYPGPKSQETQYF.

This clonotype was seen ten or more times. This chain links TRBV20-1 with TRBJ1-2; TRBD1 might be the D (5 bases). CDR1 DFQATT and CDR2 SNEGSKA come from the germline V gene (reference sequence). The CDR3 is 14 residues long. V gave up 0 bases and J gave up 8 bases, with 16 bases separating them. The DNA of the CDR3 is TGCAGTGCTAGAGATGGAAGGGGCGGCGAAGGCTACACCTTC. Its protein product is CSARDGRGGEGYTF.

This clonotype was seen many times. The chain has TRBV29-1 and TRBJ1-5; no definite D call. Germline V CDR1 and CDR2: SQVTM, ANQGSEA. The CDR3 has 13 amino acids. The V and J ends lost 6 bases and 0 bases respectively, with 9 bases between them. The CDR3 spells CSVADHSNQPQHF. For the CDR3, the DNA is TGCAGCGTGGCGGACCATAGCAATCAGCCCCAGCATTTT. Drawing the rest from reference TRBV29-1 and TRBJ1-5, the complete variable domain is SAVISQKPSRDICQRGTSLTIQCQVDSQVTMMFWYRQQPGQSLTLIATANQGSEATYESGFVIDKFPISRPNLTFSTLTVSNMSPEDSSIYLCSVADHSNQPQHFGDGTRLSIL.

This clonotype was seen repeatedly, ten times or more. The CDR3 loop reads CASSLGKGGEQFF. The CDR3 coding sequence is TGTGCCAGCAGCTTAGGCAAGGGGGGTGAGCAGTTCTTC. V usage is TRBV13 and J usage is TRBJ2-1; D is tentatively TRBD1 or TRBD2 (6 bases each). In germline, CDR1 is PRHDT, CDR2 FYEKMQ (reference sequence). V dropped 0 bases and J dropped 9 bases, with 9 bases sitting between them. The CDR3 has 13 amino acids.

This clonotype was found many times. V and J are TRBV12-3 or TRBV12-4 and TRBJ1-1, with a weak D call TRBD1 (5 bases). Trimming took 5 bases from V and 6 from J, leaving 19 bases between them. The CDR3 contains 15 residues. The CDR3 DNA reads TGTGCCAGCAGTCCCCCGGGGGGAACGGGACCTGAAGCTTTCTTT. It translates to CASSPPGGTGPEAFF.

This clonotype was counted at least ten times. Written as DNA, the CDR3 is TGTGCCACCCTCGGCCAAGGCAATCAGCCCCAGCATTTT. It is translated as CATLGQGNQPQHF. This chain connects TRBV19 to TRBJ1-5, with D unresolved. Trimming left V 10 bases short and J 2 bases short, with 12 bases between. The CDR3 is 13 residues long. The germline CDR1 and CDR2 sequences are LNHDA and SQIVND (reference sequence).

This clonotype was seen ten or more times. The CDR3 region has the DNA TGTGCCAGCAGTGAACAGCCTTATAGCAATCAGCCCCAGCATTTT. Translation gives CASSEQPYSNQPQHF. V and J are TRBV6-1 and TRBJ1-5, with no clear D. Trimming took off 2 bases at V and 0 bases at J, with 8 bases between the two ends. Germline values: CDR1 MNHNS, CDR2 SASEGT. This CDR3 spans 15 amino acids.

This chain joins TRBV3-1 and TRBJ2-5; 8 bases are shared with TRBD1. The CDR3 has 12 residues. The germline gives CDR1 LGHDT, CDR2 YNNKEL (reference sequence). V gave up 6 bases and J gave up 13 bases; unmatched junction bases: 10. This chain's CDR3 is CASRDLRDRGYF. Here the CDR3 DNA reads TGTGCCAGCAGGGATCTGAGAGACAGGGGGTACTTC.

This clonotype was seen more than once but under ten times. V usage is TRBV6-5 and J usage is TRBJ2-1; 8 bases are shared with TRBD1. The CDR3 is made up of 15 amino acids. Trimming cost V 5 bases and J 10 bases; bases outside gene matches: 13. CDR1 is MNHEY, CDR2 SVGAGI, per germline. For the CDR3, the DNA is TGTGCCAGCAGTGTCATCCAGGGGGCTAAAGGAGAGCAGTTCTTC. Amino acids: CASSVIQGAKGEQFF.

This clonotype has just a few counts. The rearrangement joins TRBV12-3 or TRBV12-4 to TRBJ2-3; D is unclear. CDR3 length: 15 amino acids. The V end was cut by 1 base, the J end by 2 bases, with 10 bases between. This chain's CDR3 is CASSLVLTPTDTQYF. The CDR3, as DNA: TGTGCCAGCAGTTTAGTTCTAACCCCCACAGATACGCAGTATTTT.

This clonotype occurred many times. This rearrangement joins TRBV20-1 to TRBJ2-3; D may be TRBD2 (5 bases). The CDR3 is made up of 12 amino acids. Trimming removed 5 bases from V and 2 bases from J, with 8 bases in between. In germline, CDR1 is DFQATT, CDR2 SNEGSKA (reference sequence). The CDR3 sequence is CSARGPTDTQYF. In DNA, the CDR3 is TGCAGTGCTCGAGGGCCCACAGATACGCAGTATTTT.

In its sample, this clonotype was seen many times. This chain connects TRBV27 to TRBJ1-1, with D hard to call. Trimming removed 5 bases from V and 0 bases from J, with 10 bases in between. CDR1 MNHEY and CDR2 SMNVEV come from the germline V gene (reference sequence). This CDR3 spans 14 amino acids. Here the CDR3 reads CASSKNWVNTEAFF. DNA of the CDR3: TGTGCCAGCAGTAAAAACTGGGTGAACACTGAAGCTTTCTTT.